This T cell receptor (beta chain) was found in a study of OX40 agonist ivuxolimab in advanced cancers. Findings and caveats of the study: Determination of antigen specificity was not performed for the expanded peripheral T cells.

This CDR3 contains 15 residues. Trimming removed 4 bases at V and 2 bases at J, with 15 bases between. The germline gives CDR1 SGHNT, CDR2 YYREEE (reference sequence). With regard to this clone: What it binds is not known.

Repertoires were generated with immunoSEQ multiplex PCR, while TCRdb's copy carries only in-frame clones and drops some. Counted here are approximately 88,000 clones, around nine tenths occurring once; the ten biggest clones make up 0.25% to 0.3%. With autoimmune disease history or systemic immunosuppression, patients were excluded. Baseline was the first blood sampling point, followed by cycle 4 day 1 and cycle 7 day 1. The chain combines TRBV5-4 with TRBJ2-5; weak D call: TRBD1 (5 bases). Sequencing was performed on CD4+ or CD8+ T cells sorted from blood, taken in a trial of the OX40 agonist ivuxolimab. This TCR derives from an adult with an advanced solid tumor such as melanoma, head and neck, liver or kidney cancer. The CDR3 sequence: CASSLGQGRQETQYF. The CDR3 DNA sequence: TGTGCCAGCAGCCTGGGGCAGGGAAGGCAAGAGACCCAGTACTTC.